This TCR beta chain was observed in a study of cytotoxic CD8 clonotypes in ibrutinib-treated CLL (dated by TCRdb to the early 2020s). Background on the whole study: The cohort had some eleven relapsed/refractory and roughly 14 treatment-naive patients; 17 to 18 were IGHV unmutated. Partial responses were observed in roughly 25 patients and complete responses in 2; after a median follow-up of around 68 months, remission was maintained in 15 or so patients and progression was observed in approximately 12. Response samples were obtained after a median of around 11 months of treatment, with a range of about 6 to 36 months. An average of 255,043 productive templates and 94,082 productive rearrangements was obtained per sample. Longitudinal samples were available for about 30% of the roughly 86 trial participants. Cryopreserved peripheral blood mononuclear cells were obtained prior to treatment, at the time of response, and at either disease progression or sustained remission. Every remission and progressive disease sample was obtained while ibrutinib was still being received by the patients.

Turning to this clone: Its antigen remains undetermined. No base-level quality is on record; no much larger clone is a single base apart.

Taken from the germline V gene, the CDR1 and CDR2 loops are SGHDT and YYEEEE. Relative to germline, V is 4 bases shorter and J is 4 bases shorter, with 17 bases between their ends. The CDR3 measures 15 amino acids from cysteine to phenylalanine. The only DNA kept is the CDR3, 45 bases in frame from the first base. A MiSeq instrument was used for deep resolution sequencing, which targeted depths ranging from 1 in 1 million up to 1 in 200,000 T cells, with coverage averaging 10x for each clonotype. TCR beta libraries were generated with the immunoSEQ hsTCRB Kit. As for how the authors treated the data: ImmunoSEQ Data Assistant and ImmunoSEQ Analyzer were used for data analysis, and V, D and J genes were assigned according to IMGT definitions. Clonality, which ranges from 0 to 1, was calculated as one minus the normalized Shannon entropy of productive rearrangement frequencies. Public clonotype analysis was restricted to overrepresented clonotypes comprising at least 0.05% of each patient's repertoire. About a dozen repertoires from age-matched healthy donors, obtained from immuneACCESS, served as clonality controls. Entries here come from immuneACCESS through TCRdb and include only in-frame sequences with V and J called. Some clones fail to appear in such tables; in the studies checked, an unresolved V gene covers under half of the shortfall, and the cause of the remainder is unknown. V and J calls and clone size are copied from that table; D and trimming were computed from the DNA. The sample has under 200,000 clones on record, roughly 80% of them singletons. Roughly 1.9% of the sample comes from the top ten.

Here is what the overall study found, with its caveats: Public clonotypes were rare and either shrank or stayed stable during treatment, and the rise in clonality at ibrutinib response reflected expansion of private clonotypes. At baseline, clonality was higher than in age-matched healthy donors and showed a strong correlation with circulating CD8+ T-cell counts. At ibrutinib response clonality went up, during sustained remission it held steady, and at progression it dropped back toward baseline. Lymph node repertoires were not examined, and the timing of sampling was not matched between patients in sustained remission and those whose disease progressed.

Per the publication, the time point label means: about twelve months on ibrutinib. For TCR beta library preparation, roughly 2 micrograms of genomic DNA was extracted from cryopreserved PBMCs. Longitudinal blood samples from CLL patients on ibrutinib monotherapy were analyzed using high-throughput TCR beta sequencing. The patients were enrolled in a single-center, open-label phase 2 trial of ibrutinib monotherapy. The sample consisted of PBMCs, taken after 12 months of ibrutinib treatment. The origin of this receptor is a human donor with chronic lymphocytic leukemia. Recombination connected TRBV5-6 to TRBJ1-1; the D gene is perhaps TRBD1, from 5 matching bases. The DNA is TGTGCCAGCAGCCCTTGGAGGGGCGGAGGCACTGAAGCTTTCTTT. Translation gives CASSPWRGGGTEAFF.